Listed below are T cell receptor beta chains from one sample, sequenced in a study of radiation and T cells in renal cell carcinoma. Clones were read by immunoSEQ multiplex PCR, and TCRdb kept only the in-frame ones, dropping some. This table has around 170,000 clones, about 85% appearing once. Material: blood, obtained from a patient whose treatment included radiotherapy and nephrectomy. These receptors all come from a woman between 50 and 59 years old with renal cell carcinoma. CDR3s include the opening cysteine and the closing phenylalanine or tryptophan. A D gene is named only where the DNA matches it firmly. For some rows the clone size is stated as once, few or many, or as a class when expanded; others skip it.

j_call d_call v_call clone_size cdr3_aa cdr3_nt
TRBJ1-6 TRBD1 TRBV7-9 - CASSLETGLLGSPLHF TGTGCCAGCAGCTTAGAGACAGGGTTGCTAGGTTCACCCCTCCACTTT
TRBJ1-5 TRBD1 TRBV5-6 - CASSTGAGTNQPQHF TGTGCCAGCAGCACAGGGGCAGGGACCAATCAGCCCCAGCATTTT
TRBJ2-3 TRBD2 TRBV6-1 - CASSESTSGFSTDTQYF TGTGCCAGCAGTGAAAGTACTAGCGGTTTTAGCACAGATACGCAGTATTTT
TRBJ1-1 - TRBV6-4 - CASSDLPRITGNTEAFF TGTGCCAGCAGTGACCTGCCCAGAATCACAGGGAACACTGAAGCTTTCTTT
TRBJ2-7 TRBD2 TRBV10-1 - CASSESRGAGDEQYF TGCGCCAGCAGTGAGTCGCGGGGAGCGGGGGACGAGCAGTACTTC
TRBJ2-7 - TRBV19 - CASSMGRGPYEQYF TGTGCCAGTAGTATGGGCAGGGGACCCTACGAGCAGTACTTC
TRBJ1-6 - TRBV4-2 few CASSQDFRQGNSPLHF TGTGCCAGCAGCCAAGATTTTCGGCAGGGGAATTCACCCCTCCACTTT
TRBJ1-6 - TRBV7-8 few CASSPRGGYSPLHF TGTGCCAGCAGCCCCCGCGGTGGTTATTCACCCCTCCACTTT
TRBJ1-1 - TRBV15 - CATSRDLGYTEAFF TGTGCCACCAGCAGAGATCTGGGTTACACTGAAGCTTTCTTT
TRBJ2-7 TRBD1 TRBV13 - CASSLKDRDEQYF TGTGCCAGCAGCCTAAAGGACAGGGACGAGCAGTACTTC
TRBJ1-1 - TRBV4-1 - CASSQEKVNTEAFF TGCGCCAGCAGCCAAGAGAAGGTGAACACTGAAGCTTTCTTT
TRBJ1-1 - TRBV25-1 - CASSEYTLEAGGDTEAFF TGTGCCAGCAGTGAATATACCCTAGAGGCGGGCGGGGACACTGAAGCTTTCTTT
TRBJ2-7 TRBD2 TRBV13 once CASSSRRGSSYEQYF TGTGCCAGCAGCTCTCGGCGGGGGAGCTCCTACGAGCAGTACTTC
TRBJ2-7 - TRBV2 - CASSEYSSYEQYF TGTGCCAGCAGTGAATACTCCAGCTACGAGCAGTACTTC
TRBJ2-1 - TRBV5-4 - CASSFPGRLTGKRNEQFF TGTGCCAGCAGCTTTCCGGGACGTCTTACAGGAAAGCGTAATGAGCAGTTCTTC
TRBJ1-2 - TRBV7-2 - CASRPKGVGGYTF TGTGCCAGCAGGCCTAAGGGGGTGGGCGGCTACACCTTC
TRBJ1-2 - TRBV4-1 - CASSQGERTYGYTF TGCGCCAGCAGCCAAGGGGAACGGACGTATGGCTACACCTTC
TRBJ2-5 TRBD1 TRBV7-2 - CASSLRLDRVETQYF TGTGCCAGCAGCTTAAGGTTGGACAGGGTGGAGACCCAGTACTTC
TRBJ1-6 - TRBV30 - CAWSVWGRDSYNSPLHF TGTGCCTGGAGTGTATGGGGCAGGGACTCCTATAATTCACCCCTCCACTTT
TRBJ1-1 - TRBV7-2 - CASSLSQNTEAFF TGTGCCAGCAGCTTATCACAAAACACTGAAGCTTTCTTT
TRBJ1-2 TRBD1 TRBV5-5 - CASSRGQGTYGYTF TGTGCCAGCAGCAGGGGACAGGGGACCTATGGCTACACCTTC
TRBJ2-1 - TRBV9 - CASSPQTDNEQFF TGTGCCAGCAGCCCTCAGACTGACAATGAGCAGTTCTTC
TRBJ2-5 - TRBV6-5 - CASSYFWGQNQETQYF TGTGCCAGCAGTTACTTTTGGGGCCAGAACCAAGAGACCCAGTACTTC
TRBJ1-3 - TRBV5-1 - CASTHNGLNSGNTIYF TGCGCCAGCACCCACAACGGACTCAACTCTGGAAACACCATATATTTT
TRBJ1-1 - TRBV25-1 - CASSELGGTEAFF TGTGCCAGCAGTGAATTGGGGGGGACTGAAGCTTTCTTT
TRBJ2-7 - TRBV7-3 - CASSLLGNVDEQYF TGTGCCAGCAGCTTATTAGGGAATGTCGACGAGCAGTACTTC
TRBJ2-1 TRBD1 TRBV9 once CASSARDRFYNEQFF TGTGCCAGCAGCGCCCGGGACAGGTTCTACAATGAGCAGTTCTTC
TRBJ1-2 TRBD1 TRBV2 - CASRRQGSYGYTF TGTGCCAGCAGACGACAGGGAAGCTATGGCTACACCTTC
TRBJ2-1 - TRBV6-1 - CASSEVWGGWNEQFF TGTGCCAGCAGTGAAGTGTGGGGGGGCTGGAATGAGCAGTTCTTC
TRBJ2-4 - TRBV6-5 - CASTDVGFWYF TGTGCCAGCACCGACGTAGGTTTTTGGTACTTC